This T cell receptor (beta chain) was sequenced in a study of T cells in Graves' hyperthyroidism and ophthalmopathy. This clonotype came up a few times. The antigen remains unidentified. Amplification targeted TCR beta CDR3 regions from RNA transcripts. HTBI primers were used for first-round RT-PCR of the TCR CDR3. TCRdb analysed the multiplex PCR reads with MiXCR anew, one entry per CDR3 protein. Altogether over 350,000 distinct CDR3 sequences are present, more than 13% being singletons, with the ten largest covering under 30%. Trimming removed 6 bases at V and 8 bases at J, with 16 bases between. CDR3 size: 13 residues. Germline lookup yields CDR1 MNHEY and CDR2 SMNVEV (reference sequence). General study findings and limits: A median about 7 months before onset, the model predicted ophthalmopathy. Expanded thyroid clonotypes (above 0.001) were mostly also found in blood. Ophthalmopathy cases were set apart from stable hyperthyroidism by a 13 V-J model.

Orbital computed tomography, thyroid ultrasound, serum thyroxine and TRAb, and clinical symptoms together informed the diagnoses. The chain uses TRBV27 and TRBJ1-2; no reliable D call. The material sequenced was blood. This sequence was found in a man aged 45-65 years with Graves' ophthalmopathy. CDR3 bases: TGTGCCAGCAGCGCTTCCGGGATCTGGGGCTACACCTTC. This encodes CASSASGIWGYTF.